These T cell receptor beta chains were read from a single sample in a study of cytomegalovirus exposure and HLA in healthy donors. TCRdb's table, derived via immunoSEQ multiplex PCR, lists solely in-frame clones and lacks some. The sample records under 200,000 clones, roughly 83% being singletons. The sequenced material came from PBMCs. These receptors originate from a woman between 50 and 59 years old in good health and CMV-seronegative. Each CDR3 is given without its conserved first and last residue.

cdr3_length,v_call,j_call,cdr3_aa
13,TRBV7-8,TRBJ1-5,ASSFEGRSNQPQH
12,TRBV19,TRBJ1-6,ASSTLGGGRPLH
12,TRBV19,TRBJ2-3,ASTREREGNTQY
14,TRBV25-1,TRBJ2-1,ASTSPTSGGYNEQF
14,TRBV4-3,.,ASSQTRGTSVDEQY
14,TRBV2,TRBJ2-7,ASSAPGQGGSYEQY
14,TRBV4-2,TRBJ2-1,ASSQPTSGNHNEQF
15,TRBV7-9,TRBJ2-7,ASSFIFTGTSGSRQY
14,TRBV28,TRBJ2-1,ASSLSASGRYNEQF
12,TRBV2,TRBJ1-1,ASRATGGLSEAF
13,TRBV5-4,TRBJ2-3,ASSYDSLGTDTQY
11,TRBV6-1,TRBJ1-2,ASSVVQGDGYT
15,TRBV11-2,TRBJ2-7,ASSLAEGAPSSYEQY
10,TRBV19,TRBJ1-6,ASSRGDSPLH
11,TRBV6-4,TRBJ1-1,ASSAQGGTEAF
12,TRBV27,TRBJ2-7,ASSLESDSYEQY
14,TRBV18,TRBJ1-2,ASSPVGQEANYGYT
14,TRBV21-1,TRBJ2-1,ASSSPRDGAYNEQF
12,TRBV10-2,TRBJ2-1,ASSWHSQEDEQF
12,TRBV27,TRBJ1-6,ASSLSGARSPLH
12,TRBV9,TRBJ2-5,ASSGTVVQETQY
12,TRBV28,TRBJ2-7,ASSLTGGFYEQY
13,TRBV9,TRBJ2-3,ASSVNPLDTDTQY